The 28 T cell receptor beta chains presented below share a single source sample, sequenced in a study of tumor-infiltrating lymphocytes in primary liver carcinoma. Starting from approximately 0.45 ug of total RNA, TCR beta cDNA was produced with a primer in the constant region. TCR beta libraries came from three nested multiplex PCR rounds using slightly modified ARM-PCR. Primers for the first two PCR rounds were TRBV1-TRBV30 forward primers and a C-beta reverse primer (roughly 9 cycles per round). MiXCR, run by TCRdb on the multiplex PCR reads, gives a single entry per CDR3 protein. The repertoire has approximately 120,000 distinct CDR3 sequences, 64% of them found once; the top ten carry less than 10%. Extraction of RNA together with DNA used about 18-31 mg of unsorted bulk tissue. Sequences were obtained from liver tumor tissue from sampling region 3. This sample's subset: tumor region T3, left-lateral pole. The receptor set was obtained from an older woman with primary liver carcinoma and hepatitis B virus infection.

Turning to this clonotype: An end of the junction differs from the germline gene, which may be a read error. V usage is TRBV12-3 or TRBV12-4 and J usage is TRBJ2-7, with 9 bases identical to TRBD2. CDR3 length equals 14 residues. The CDR3 sequence is CASRRTSESYERYF. The CDR3 nucleotides are TGTGCCAGCAGGAGGACTAGCGAGAGTTACGAGCGGTACTTC.

The rearrangement links TRBV12-3 or TRBV12-4 to TRBJ2-3; D call uncertain. The CDR3 extends over 15 amino acids. Trimming removed 6 bases from V and 9 bases from J, with 22 bases in between. For the CDR3, the DNA is TGTGCCAGCAGCCCGCCTGGCGGCAGGAGTAAAACGCAGTATTTT. Translating gives CASSPPGGRSKTQYF.

This chain uses TRBV7-9 with TRBJ2-1; D remains unclear. Germline V gene lookup returns CDR1 SEHNR and CDR2 FQNEAQ (reference sequence). The CDR3 is 13 amino acids. The CDR3 coding sequence is TGTGTCAGATGGGAAGGCTCCTACAATGAGCAGTTCTTC. Protein: CVRWEGSYNEQFF.

This clonotype showed up many times. The chain links TRBV12-3 or TRBV12-4 to TRBJ2-3; the D is unclear. Trimming pared 0 bases from V and 8 bases from J, leaving 15 bases between. The CDR3 extends over 15 amino acids. The CDR3 DNA reads as TGTGCCAGCAGTTTAGCGCACAGTGGGGAAAGTACGCAGTATTTT. It translates to CASSLAHSGESTQYF.

Details on this clonotype: The CDR3 ends on some other residue instead of the conserved phenylalanine or tryptophan, so this is likely a read error. The chain combines TRBV28 with TRBJ1-4; D gene unclear. The CDR3 has 12 amino acids. CDR1 is MDHEN and CDR2 is SYDVKM in the germline V gene. The CDR3 sequence: CASSHPGEELFL. CDR3 DNA sequence: TGTGCCAGCAGCCACCCCGGTGAAGAACTGTTTCTT.

This clonotype was seen once. The missing conserved phenylalanine or tryptophan at the end of this CDR3 makes a read error likely. The V and J genes are TRBV30 and TRBJ2-7; D not resolved. Germline V gene data show CDR1 as GTSNPN and CDR2 as SVGIG (reference sequence). The CDR3 has 11 amino acids. The ends were cut back, 5 bases at V and 0 bases at J, with 5 bases in the middle. CDR3 nucleotides: TGTGCCTGGGCATTCTCCTACGAGCAGTACTTA. It translates to CAWAFSYEQYL.

The genes are TRBV28 and TRBJ2-7, with D possibly matching TRBD1 (5 bases). CDR1 and CDR2 (germline): MDHEN, SYDVKM. Deletions cut 7 bases from V and 3 bases from J, with 19 bases between. The CDR3 has 15 residues. CDR3 residues: CASTFSAGLGYEQYF. The CDR3 nucleotides read TGTGCCAGCACCTTCTCCGCAGGGCTAGGCTACGAGCAGTACTTC. Looking up the rest from reference TRBV28 and TRBJ2-7 gives the full variable domain: DVKVTQSSRYLVKRTGEKVFLECVQDMDHENMFWYRQDPGLGLRLIYFSYDVKMKEKGDIPEGYSVSREKKERFSLILESASTNQTSMYLCASTFSAGLGYEQYFGPGTRLTVT.

Details on this clonotype: No conserved phenylalanine or tryptophan ends this CDR3, so it is likely a read error. V gene TRBV29-1 combines with J gene TRBJ2-1; TRBD2 matches at 7 bases. Germline V gene lookup returns CDR1 SQVTM and CDR2 ANQGSEA. The CDR3 extends over 13 amino acids. CDR3 in amino acids: CSAATSLYDEQFL. Written as DNA, the CDR3 is TGTAGCGCTGCGACTAGCCTCTACGATGAGCAGTTCTTA.

The chain has TRBV11-2 and TRBJ1-6; D uncertain. This CDR3 has 13 residues. With 10 bases removed from V and 10 bases from J, the gap between germline ends came to 17 bases. Germline V gene lookup returns CDR1 SGHAT and CDR2 FQNNGV. The CDR3 loop reads CANNFIMKSPLHF. CDR3 DNA sequence: TGTGCCAACAACTTTATAATGAAATCACCCCTCCACTTT. The complete variable domain, with remaining parts taken from reference TRBV11-2 and TRBJ1-6, reads EAGVAQSPRYKIIEKRQSVAFWCNPISGHATLYWYQQILGQGPKLLIQFQNNGVVDDSQLPKDRFSAERLKGVDSTLKIQPAKLEDSAVYLCANNFIMKSPLHFGNGTRLTVT.

Points on this clonotype: The germline gene is not matched at one end of the junction; a read error may be the cause. The chain is built from TRBV11-2 and TRBJ2-1; TRBD2 agrees at 12 bases. The CDR3 has 13 residues. Germline V gene sequence: CDR1 SGHAT, CDR2 FQNNGV. The CDR3 loop reads CTSSWTSGAELFF. The CDR3 DNA sequence: TGTACCAGCAGCTGGACTAGCGGGGCAGAGCTATTCTTC.

With regard to this clonotype: Germline is not matched at one junction end, which may reflect a read error. This chain joins TRBV15 and TRBJ1-5; possible D gene TRBD1, 5 bases. The CDR3 spans 15 residues. Germline V gene data show CDR1 as LNHNV and CDR2 as YYDKDF (reference sequence). CDR3 in DNA: TGTGCCAGCAGCAGAGATCCGGGGGGGGGTCAGCCCCAGCATTTT. Its translation is CASSRDPGGGQPQHF.

This clonotype was seen a few times. One end of the junction is discordant with germline, which a read error may explain. V is TRBV29-1 and J is TRBJ2-4, with D possibly matching TRBD2 (6 bases). The CDR3 extends over 15 amino acids. The germline CDR1 and CDR2 sequences are SQVTM and ANQGSEA. Written as DNA, the CDR3 is TGCGGCGTCGAAGTTCGTGGGAGGACTAAAAACATTCAGTACTTC. Residues: CGVEVRGRTKNIQYF. The complete variable domain, with remaining parts taken from reference TRBV29-1 and TRBJ2-4, reads SAVISQKPSRDICQRGTSLTIQCQVDSQVTMMFWYRQQPGQSLTLIATANQGSEATYESGFVIDKFPISRPNLTFSTLTVSNMSPEDSSIYLCGVEVRGRTKNIQYFGAGTRLSVL.

This clonotype was found many times. This sequence joins TRBV6-5 and TRBJ1-1; D is ambiguous. Trimming removed 5 bases at V and 10 bases at J, with 20 bases between. The CDR3 contains 14 residues. Per germline, CDR1 MNHEY and CDR2 SVGAGI. Here the CDR3 reads CASSRLTRQGTAFF. In DNA form, the CDR3 reads TGTGCCAGCAGTCGCCTTACCAGACAAGGCACAGCTTTCTTT.

This clonotype was seen once. With a much larger clone just one base away, this may be a read error. The rearrangement joins TRBV6-6 to TRBJ2-5, with 10 bases aligning to TRBD1. This CDR3 spans 16 amino acids. Germline CDR1 and CDR2: MNHNY and SVGAGI (reference sequence). Germline trimming cut 2 bases from V and 5 bases from J; bases unmatched to any gene: 8. The CDR3: CASSYVAGTGVETQYF. The CDR3 nucleotides are TGTGCCAGCAGTTACGTTGCGGGGACAGGGGTGGAGACCCAGTACTTC.

The chain combines TRBV11-2 with TRBJ2-7, with a tentative D call TRBD2 (6 bases). There are 16 residues in the CDR3. Between the trimmed V and J ends, which lost 9 bases and 3 bases, there was a span of 24 bases. Germline lookup yields CDR1 SGHAT and CDR2 FQNNGV. CDR3 in amino acids: CASMKPGLAELYEQYF. Here the CDR3 DNA reads TGTGCCAGTATGAAACCGGGGTTAGCGGAGCTCTACGAGCAGTACTTC. The full variable domain, in which reference TRBV11-2 and TRBJ2-7 provide the parts outside the CDR3, is EAGVAQSPRYKIIEKRQSVAFWCNPISGHATLYWYQQILGQGPKLLIQFQNNGVVDDSQLPKDRFSAERLKGVDSTLKIQPAKLEDSAVYLCASMKPGLAELYEQYFGPGTRLTVT.

V and J are TRBV23-1 and TRBJ2-7; either TRBD1 or TRBD2 may fit D (5 bases each). TRBV23-1 is placed among ORFs of uncertain function. The CDR3 totals 14 residues. Trimming shortened V by 3 bases and J by 3 bases, and 12 bases separated the two germline ends. The CDR3 sequence is CASSHRDLDYEQYF. The CDR3 DNA reads TGCGCCAGCAGTCATCGGGACCTAGACTACGAGCAGTACTTC.

The V call is TRBV6-2 or TRBV6-3, the J call TRBJ2-7; TRBD2 matches 7 bases. CDR1 and CDR2 (germline): MNHEY, SVGEGT. With V trimmed by 0 bases and J by 9 bases, 20 bases remained unmatched. This CDR3 has 18 residues. The CDR3 DNA reads as TGTGCCAGCAGTTACTCAATTTCGAGCGGGAAAGTCACGTATGTGCAGTACTTC. Its protein product is CASSYSISSGKVTYVQYF.

On this clonotype: The CDR3 ends on some other residue instead of the conserved phenylalanine or tryptophan, so this is likely a read error. V usage is TRBV5-1 and J usage is TRBJ2-5; the D call may be TRBD1 or TRBD2 (5 bases each). The CDR3 consists of 16 residues. Trimming pared 2 bases from V and 8 bases from J, leaving 22 bases between. CDR1 and CDR2 (germline): SGHRS, YFSETQ. CDR3 sequence: CASSLGANKAGDTQYL. CDR3 in DNA: TGCGCCAGCAGCTTAGGTGCGAACAAGGCCGGGGACACCCAGTACTTA.

The DNA of the CDR3 is TGTGCCAGCAGTCCGACAGGGAGGATCAATCAGCCCCAGCATTTT. Its translation is CASSPTGRINQPQHF. The chain has TRBV7-6 and TRBJ1-5, with TRBD1 matching over 7 bases. CDR3 length: 15 residues. CDR1 and CDR2 (germline): SGHVS, FNYEAQ. V was clipped by 6 bases and J by 3 bases; unmatched bases: 8.

The CDR3 protein is CASSLSRARLTGGRKDEQFF. The CDR3 nucleotides read TGTGCCAGCAGCTTATCTCGTGCAAGGTTGACTGGCGGGAGGAAGGATGAGCAGTTCTTC. The chain employs TRBV11-1 and TRBJ2-1, with 8 bases matching TRBD2. CDR1 SGHAT and CDR2 FQDESV come from the germline V gene (reference sequence). The CDR3 extends over 20 amino acids. With V trimmed by 2 bases and J by 8 bases, 23 bases remained unmatched.

Remarks on this clonotype: A junction end diverges from the germline sequence, so it may reflect a read error. The V and J genes are TRBV6-5 and TRBJ2-2, with TRBD2 identical over 7 bases. Germline V gene data show CDR1 as MNHEY and CDR2 as SVGAGI. The CDR3 is 14 residues long. The CDR3 loop is CTSRAGVRTGELFF. The CDR3 region has the DNA TGTACCAGCAGGGCGGGAGTTAGGACCGGGGAGCTGTTCTTT.

A remark on this clonotype: At one end, the junction sequence differs from germline, possibly due to a read error. The rearrangement links TRBV11-2 to TRBJ2-1, with TRBD1 matching over 9 bases. From germline, CDR1 is SGHAT and CDR2 FQNNGV. This CDR3 has 17 amino acids. The CDR3 spells CASSITHGQGYGGEQIF. The CDR3, as DNA: TGTGCCAGCAGCATAACCCACGGACAGGGGTACGGGGGTGAGCAGATCTTC.

To note about this clonotype: At one of its ends the junction is not consistent with the germline gene, which may arise from a read error. This chain connects TRBV11-2 to TRBJ2-1, with no clear D. The CDR3 totals 15 residues. In germline, CDR1 is SGHAT, CDR2 FQNNGV. The CDR3 DNA reads TGTGTCAGCACCTTAGTAGGCGGCACTTCCTTTGGGCCGTTCTTC. Translating gives CVSTLVGGTSFGPFF. The full variable domain, completed using reference TRBV11-2 and TRBJ2-1, is EAGVAQSPRYKIIEKRQSVAFWCNPISGHATLYWYQQILGQGPKLLIQFQNNGVVDDSQLPKDRFSAERLKGVDSTLKIQPAKLEDSAVYLCVSTLVGGTSFGPFFGPGTRLTVL.

This clonotype has ten or more counts. This sequence joins TRBV4-1 and TRBJ2-5; 8 nucleotides agree with TRBD2. Germline-derived CDR1 and CDR2 are MGHRA and YSYEKL. The CDR3 sequence is 18 residues long. Germline trimming cut 1 base from V and 4 bases from J; bases unmatched to any gene: 14. This CDR3 reads CASSQVGSRGGRRETQYF. The CDR3 nucleotides are TGCGCCAGCAGCCAAGTGGGGAGTAGGGGCGGGAGGAGAGAGACCCAGTACTTC.

As to this clonotype: A read error may produce the germline difference seen at one junction end. V and J are TRBV11-2 and TRBJ2-1, with D perhaps being TRBD1 or TRBD2 (5 bases each). Germline V lookup: CDR1 SGHAT, CDR2 FQNNGV. This CDR3 spans 17 amino acids. The CDR3 loop is CAGSLRPGTDTYNEQFF. The CDR3 DNA reads TGTGCCGGCAGCCTACGACCCGGGACCGATACCTACAATGAGCAGTTCTTC.

As for this clonotype: One end of the junction does not line up with germline, which may come from a read error. The V gene is TRBV4-2, the J gene TRBJ2-6; D may match TRBD1 or TRBD2 (5 bases each). Germline loops: CDR1 LGHNA, CDR2 YNFKEQ. This CDR3 is built from 20 residues. The CDR3 DNA reads as TGTGCCAGCAGCCAAGATCGTGGCAGACTGTCTTTCTCTGGGACCAACGTCCTGACATTC. Translation: CASSQDRGRLSFSGTNVLTF.

This clonotype was detected ten times or more. The chain combines TRBV5-5 with TRBJ2-1; 10 positions match TRBD2. Unmatched junction bases numbered 15, after V lost 1 base and J lost 5 bases. The CDR3 is 19 amino acids. Germline V CDR1 and CDR2: SGHKS, YYEKEE (reference sequence). CDR3 in amino acids: CASSLTGTPGTSANNEQFF. In DNA, the CDR3 is TGTGCCAGCAGCTTGACAGGAACCCCCGGGACTAGCGCGAACAATGAGCAGTTCTTC.

Ten or more counts support this clonotype. The chain couples TRBV30 to TRBJ2-3, with 9 bases matching TRBD2. The CDR3 has 15 residues. The junction had 10 bases not matched to a gene; V was cut back by 5 bases and J by 4 bases. Germline CDR1 GTSNPN, CDR2 SVGIG (reference sequence). The CDR3 region has the DNA TGTGCCTGGCAACCGGGACTAGCACGCGCAGATACGCAGTATTTT. It encodes CAWQPGLARADTQYF.